One sample yielded the 28 T cell receptor beta chains listed below, sequenced in a study of identifying expanded T cells in peripheral blood. Measured with immunoSEQ multiplex PCR; TCRdb has only the in-frame clones, and not every one. The table lists around 130,000 clones, approximately 86% of them singletons, with roughly 7.9% in the top ten. Material for sequencing was blood. All receptors derive from a person aged 18 to 70 in good health.

About this clone itself: A much bigger clone sits one base away, suggesting this may be a read error. Other DNA sequences in the same sample also yield this CDR3. V usage is TRBV5-4 and J usage is TRBJ1-2, with 7 bases lining up with TRBD1. Germline values: CDR1 SGHNT, CDR2 YYREEE (reference sequence). V gave up 0 bases and J gave up 3 bases; unmatched junction bases: 2. This CDR3 spans 14 amino acids. CDR3: CASSLGQGYYGYTF. The CDR3 DNA sequence: TGTGCCAGCAGCTTGGGACAGGGATACTATGGCTACACCTTC.

The rearrangement joins TRBV11-3 to TRBJ2-2; weak D call: TRBD1 (6 bases). Germline V gives CDR1 SGHNT, CDR2 YENEEA. The CDR3 has 14 residues. Trimming took 2 bases from V and 6 from J, leaving 10 bases between them. CDR3 residues: CASSLYRASGELFF. The DNA of the CDR3 is TGTGCCAGCAGCTTATACAGGGCGTCCGGGGAGCTGTTTTTT.

The chain links TRBV7-3 to TRBJ2-7; tentatively, D is TRBD2 (6 bases). V shed 5 bases and J shed 0 bases, with 14 bases lying between them. Per germline, CDR1 SGHTA and CDR2 FQGTGA. This CDR3 has 15 residues. The DNA for the CDR3 is TGTGCCAGCAGCCGCACCGGGACTGGCTCCTACGAGCAGTACTTC. Protein product: CASSRTGTGSYEQYF.

This chain connects TRBV9 to TRBJ2-7, with 10 positions matching TRBD2. Trimming took 4 bases from V and 0 from J; bases not matched to a gene: 10. The germline V gene encodes CDR1 SGDLS and CDR2 YYNGEE. The CDR3 totals 17 residues. The CDR3 nucleotides are TGTGCCAGCAGCCCACGGGAAATAGCGGGAGGCTCCTACGAGCAGTACTTC. The encoded protein is CASSPREIAGGSYEQYF.

The chain recombines TRBV7-9 with TRBJ1-1; D perhaps matches TRBD1 (5 bases). The germline gives CDR1 SEHNR, CDR2 FQNEAQ (reference sequence). There are 13 residues in the CDR3. V was clipped by 5 bases and J by 1 base, with 8 bases between them. The CDR3 nucleotides read TGTGCCAGCAGCCTGACAGAGAACACTGAAGCTTTCTTT. Residues: CASSLTENTEAFF.

The gene calls are TRBV5-1 and TRBJ2-2; 10 nucleotides match TRBD1. V was clipped by 4 bases and J by 2 bases; unmatched bases: 5. The CDR3 runs 16 residues. From germline, CDR1 is SGHRS and CDR2 YFSETQ. The CDR3 region is CASSGDRGRNTGELFF. The CDR3, as DNA: TGCGCCAGCAGCGGCGACAGGGGGCGAAACACCGGGGAGCTGTTTTTT.

V is TRBV6-4 and J is TRBJ1-5, with D perhaps matching TRBD1 (6 bases). Trimming stripped 3 bases from V and 4 bases from J, with 13 bases between. This CDR3 has 15 residues. The germline CDR1 and CDR2 sequences are MRHNA and SNTAGT. DNA of the CDR3: TGTGCCAGCAGTGAATCGGGGGCTCGGAATCAGCCCCAGCATTTT. It encodes CASSESGARNQPQHF.

The count of this clone is one. The CDR3 sequence is CASSRDRGMSTEAFF. CDR3 DNA sequence: TGTGCCAGCAGCAGGGACAGGGGAATGAGCACTGAAGCTTTCTTT. The rearrangement links TRBV9 to TRBJ1-1; the match to TRBD1 covers 10 bases. CDR1 is SGDLS, CDR2 YYNGEE, per germline. CDR3 length: 15 residues. V was pared by 4 bases and J by 4 bases, with 7 bases of the junction left unmatched.

The CDR3 loop is CASSPGTGGNQPQHF. CDR3 bases: TGTGCCAGCTCACCGGGGACAGGCGGCAATCAGCCCCAGCATTTT. V is TRBV18 and J is TRBJ1-5; 8 bases agree with TRBD1. CDR3 length equals 15 residues. Germline V gene data show CDR1 as KGHSH and CDR2 as LQKENI. Unmatched junction bases numbered 3, after V lost 3 bases and J lost 2 bases.

The chain recombines TRBV7-9 with TRBJ2-4, with 7 bases identical to TRBD1. This CDR3 is built from 16 residues. J lost 1 base, V lost 1 base, and 4 bases had no gene match. Germline lookup yields CDR1 SEHNR and CDR2 FQNEAQ (reference sequence). The CDR3 nucleotides read TGTGCCAGCAGCTTAGAGGGGGCTGAGGCCAAAAACATTCAGTACTTC. It yields the protein CASSLEGAEAKNIQYF.

The V and J genes are TRBV6-5 and TRBJ2-7; 8 bases line up with TRBD1. The CDR3 consists of 15 residues. The germline V gene has CDR1 MNHEY and CDR2 SVGAGI. V shed 0 bases and J 3 bases; nucleotides not matched to a gene: 4. The CDR3 region is CASSYSLGQGYEQYF. The CDR3 DNA is TGTGCCAGCAGTTACTCACTAGGACAGGGCTACGAGCAGTACTTC.

The chain is built from TRBV2 and TRBJ2-1, with a tentative D call TRBD2 (5 bases). Germline V gives CDR1 SNHLY, CDR2 FYNNEI. The V end lost 6 bases, the J end lost 0 bases, and 9 bases lay between the germline ends. This CDR3 has 14 residues. The CDR3 DNA follows: TGTGCCAGCAGGACTGGGAGCTCCTACAATGAGCAGTTCTTC. It yields the protein CASRTGSSYNEQFF.

The V call is TRBV5-1, the J call TRBJ2-1; TRBD2 matches 11 bases. The CDR3 consists of 15 residues. V was pared by 2 bases and J by 5 bases, with 3 bases of the junction left unmatched. Germline CDR1 reads SGHRS; CDR2 reads YFSETQ. The CDR3, as DNA: TGCGCCAGCAGCTTACTAGCGGGAGAAAACAATGAGCAGTTCTTC. The encoded protein is CASSLLAGENNEQFF.

The V gene is TRBV28, the J gene TRBJ1-5; D may be TRBD1 (5 bases). There are 14 residues in the CDR3. Germline lookup yields CDR1 MDHEN and CDR2 SYDVKM. Trimming removed 6 bases at V and 6 bases at J, with 15 bases between. CDR3 residues: CASRGTQAVQPQHF. In DNA form, the CDR3 reads TGTGCCAGCAGGGGGACCCAAGCCGTTCAGCCCCAGCATTTT. Combining the CDR3 with reference TRBV28 and TRBJ1-5 gives the whole variable domain DVKVTQSSRYLVKRTGEKVFLECVQDMDHENMFWYRQDPGLGLRLIYFSYDVKMKEKGDIPEGYSVSREKKERFSLILESASTNQTSMYLCASRGTQAVQPQHFGDGTRLSIL.

This clone was found once. This sequence joins TRBV19 and TRBJ2-7; weak D call: TRBD2 (8 bases). This CDR3 is 15 amino acids long. V was trimmed by 7 bases and J by 3 bases, leaving 19 bases between them. Per germline, CDR1 LNHDA and CDR2 SQIVND (reference sequence). In nucleotides, the CDR3 is TGTGCCAGTAACGACAGGGCGGGAGGTATCTACGAGCAGTACTTC. Translation gives CASNDRAGGIYEQYF.

The V and J genes are TRBV5-6 and TRBJ2-3, with D possibly matching TRBD1 (5 bases). The germline V gene has CDR1 SGHDT and CDR2 YYEEEE. CDR3 length: 16 residues. V was cut by 0 bases and J by 2 bases, with 13 bases left in between. The CDR3 sequence is CASSLDRTKYTDTQYF. CDR3 bases: TGTGCCAGCAGCTTGGACAGGACCAAGTACACAGATACGCAGTATTTT.

J is TRBJ2-7 and V is TRBV14, with TRBD1 identical over 8 bases. With V trimmed by 4 bases and J by 9 bases, 14 bases remained unmatched. The CDR3 consists of 15 residues. Germline loops: CDR1 SGHDN, CDR2 FVKESK. The CDR3 nucleotides are TGTGCCAGCAGCCCGCCGGGACAGGCCGCTGAGGGGCAGTACTTC. It is translated as CASSPPGQAAEGQYF.

The rearrangement uses TRBV28 and TRBJ2-7, with a weak D call TRBD2 (7 bases). The CDR3 covers 14 residues. Trimming shortened V by 8 bases and J by 2 bases, and 16 bases separated the two germline ends. The germline V gene encodes CDR1 MDHEN and CDR2 SYDVKM. The CDR3 DNA is TGTGCCAGCGCGGGGGCGGAGAAACCCTACGAGCAGTACTTC. Protein: CASAGAEKPYEQYF.

The table lists this clone with a count of one. Relative to the germline gene, one junction end is altered; a read error may explain this. V and J are TRBV28 and TRBJ2-7; D perhaps matches TRBD1 (6 bases). The germline CDR1 and CDR2 sequences are MDHEN and SYDVKM. The CDR3 spans 12 residues. CDR3 bases: TGTGCCGGCAGTTCCTACAGGGACGTGGTTTACTTC. This translates into CAGSSYRDVVYF.

This clone was seen a single time. The chain links TRBV4-1 to TRBJ2-7; no reliable D call. The V end lost 1 base, the J end lost 7 bases, and 11 bases lay between the germline ends. The germline CDR1 and CDR2 sequences are MGHRA and YSYEKL. There are 13 residues in the CDR3. CDR3 sequence reads: CASSQGAEDEQYF. Written as DNA, the CDR3 is TGCGCCAGCAGCCAAGGGGCTGAGGATGAGCAGTACTTC.

The gene calls are TRBV9 and TRBJ1-1, with D tentatively TRBD1 (5 bases). The V end lost 2 bases, the J end lost 9 bases, and 17 bases lay between the germline ends. Per germline, CDR1 SGDLS and CDR2 YYNGEE. This CDR3 has 14 residues. The CDR3 bases are TGTGCCAGCAGCGTTGCCGGGACCGAAATAAAAGCTTTCTTT. Its protein is CASSVAGTEIKAFF.

This clone was recorded a few times. The chain recombines TRBV5-1 with TRBJ2-3, with TRBD1 identical over 11 bases. This CDR3 has 15 residues. From germline, CDR1 is SGHRS and CDR2 YFSETQ. V lost 5 bases to trimming and J lost 5 bases; unmatched junction nucleotides: 7. The CDR3 bases are TGCGCCAGCAGTGGACAGGGGGCTAATGGAGATACGCAGTATTTT. Translated: CASSGQGANGDTQYF.

This sequence joins TRBV30 and TRBJ1-2; D unclear. CDR3 length: 13 residues. V lost 2 bases and J lost 2, with 9 bases in between. Germline CDR1 GTSNPN, CDR2 SVGIG (reference sequence). CDR3: CAWSPGTNYGYTF. The CDR3 bases are TGTGCCTGGAGTCCCGGCACGAACTATGGCTACACCTTC.

J is TRBJ2-5 and V is TRBV18; D possibly uses TRBD1 or TRBD2 (5 bases each). V lost 2 bases and J lost 3, with 13 bases in between. From germline, CDR1 is KGHSH and CDR2 LQKENI. This CDR3 comprises 15 residues. CDR3 region: CASSPGSGAKETQYF. The CDR3 nucleotides are TGTGCCAGCTCACCAGGATCCGGGGCAAAAGAGACCCAGTACTTC. The full variable domain, completed using reference TRBV18 and TRBJ2-5, is NAGVMQNPRHLVRRRGQEARLRCSPMKGHSHVYWYRQLPEEGLKFMVYLQKENIIDESGMPKERFSAEFPKEGPSILRIQQVVRGDSAAYFCASSPGSGAKETQYFGPGTRLLVL.

As regards this clone: Additional DNA sequences in this sample encode the identical CDR3. The CDR3 DNA reads TGTGCCAGCAGTGAACAAGAGACCCAGTACTTC. Its protein product is CASSEQETQYF. The gene calls are TRBV2 and TRBJ2-5; D call uncertain. The CDR3 length is 11 residues. Germline loops: CDR1 SNHLY, CDR2 FYNNEI. V was cut by 2 bases and J by 2 bases, with 0 bases left in between.

The rearrangement joins TRBV15 to TRBJ1-1; D is possibly TRBD1 (6 bases). Trimming left V 5 bases short and J 0 bases short, with 16 bases between. The CDR3 spans 16 residues. Germline assignment: CDR1 LNHNV and CDR2 YYDKDF (reference sequence). The CDR3 protein is CATSPSRTALNTEAFF. The CDR3 region has the DNA TGTGCCACCAGCCCTTCCCGGACAGCCCTGAACACTGAAGCTTTCTTT.

The chain has TRBV4-2 and TRBJ2-1; 8 bases agree with TRBD2. With 3 bases clipped from V and 0 bases from J, the junction kept 4 bases outside the gene matches. This CDR3 comprises 16 residues. The V gene's germline CDR1 is LGHNA and CDR2 YNFKEQ. The CDR3 DNA follows: TGTGCCAGCAGCCAGGAAAGCGGGGGCTCCTACAATGAGCAGTTCTTC. Residues: CASSQESGGSYNEQFF.

This clone was recorded a few times. The chain carries TRBV30 and TRBJ1-1; no firm D call. Germline V CDR1 and CDR2: GTSNPN, SVGIG (reference sequence). The CDR3 runs 10 residues. V lost 6 bases, J lost 6 bases, and 8 bases lay in between. In nucleotides, the CDR3 is TGTGCCTGTAGCAAGTCTGAAGCTTTCTTT. Translated: CACSKSEAFF.